A selection of T cell receptor beta chains follows, all from one sample in a study of blood T cell repertoires in COVID-19. Some clones are missing from TCRdb's copy, which holds only in-frame ones; the method was immunoSEQ multiplex PCR. This table holds some 95,000 clones, 75% to 90% found once. Sequenced sample: peripheral blood. The receptors originated from a man older than 75 with active or convalescent COVID-19. The CDR3 runs from the conserved cysteine through the conserved F or W. The order of the fields is V gene, D gene, J gene, clone size, CDR3 protein, CDR3 DNA. The D gene is left open where the match is weak. Some rows mark clone size as missing; the rest say once, few, many or name a class of expanded clone.

TRBV9	-	TRBJ2-1	-	CASSVVGGPNEQFF	TGTGCCAGCAGCGTAGTTGGCGGTCCGAATGAGCAGTTCTTC
TRBV28	-	TRBJ2-7	-	CASHPGGHTYEQYF	TGTGCCAGCCACCCCGGGGGGCACACCTACGAGCAGTACTTC
TRBV7-9	-	TRBJ1-1	-	CASSLTGTEAFF	TGTGCCAGCAGCCTCACCGGGACTGAAGCTTTCTTT
TRBV6-6	-	TRBJ2-7	-	CASRRTQGTTHEQYF	TGTGCCAGCAGACGTACTCAGGGTACAACCCACGAGCAGTACTTC
TRBV5-1	TRBD1	TRBJ1-3	-	CASSSQGVLGNTIYF	TGCGCCAGCAGCTCGCAGGGGGTTCTTGGAAACACCATATATTTT
TRBV5-6	TRBD2	TRBJ2-7	-	CASSRRLLAGVQNEQYF	TGTGCCAGCAGCCGCCGTCTCCTAGCGGGAGTACAGAACGAGCAGTACTTC
TRBV7-4	TRBD1	TRBJ2-1	-	CASSLRGTVNEQFF	TGTGCCAGCAGCTTAAGGGGGACAGTCAATGAGCAGTTCTTC
TRBV30	-	TRBJ1-4	once	CAWSRQGGEKLFF	TGTGCCTGGAGTCGCCAGGGTGGTGAAAAACTGTTTTTT
TRBV5-1	-	TRBJ2-1	-	CASSLGDTYNEQFF	TGCGCCAGCAGCTTGGGAGATACCTACAATGAGCAGTTCTTC
TRBV28	-	TRBJ1-2	-	CASSLSIYGYTF	TGTGCCAGCAGTTTATCCATTTATGGCTACACCTTC
TRBV29-1	-	TRBJ2-5	-	CSVDRGVGETQYF	TGCAGCGTTGACAGGGGGGTGGGAGAGACCCAGTACTTC
TRBV9	-	TRBJ1-1	-	CASQGVGTEAFF	TGTGCCAGTCAGGGCGTTGGCACTGAAGCTTTCTTT
TRBV24-1	TRBD1	TRBJ2-2	-	CATSDPGTGHTGELFF	TGTGCCACCAGTGACCCCGGGACAGGGCACACCGGGGAGCTGTTTTTT